These T cell receptor beta chains were read from a single sample in a study of beta chain features in type 1 diabetes. The repertoire was sequenced with immunoSEQ multiplex PCR; TCRdb's copy has only in-frame clones and lacks some. Found here are hundreds of thousands of clones, roughly 15% of them singletons; the top ten hold 0.09% to 0.095%. What was sequenced was naive CD4+ T cells from blood. These receptors originate from a man aged 18 to 29 in good health. The CDR3 runs from the conserved cysteine through the conserved F or W. The D gene is left open where the match is weak. Clone size is given for some rows only: seen once, a few or many times, or a class if the clone is expanded.

J gene: TRBJ1-5; V gene: TRBV18; D gene: TRBD1; clone size: NA; CDR3 DNA: TGTGCCAGCTCACCACAAGGACAGGGAGGGCATCAGCCCCAGCATTTT; CDR3 protein: CASSPQGQGGHQPQHF
J gene: TRBJ2-7; V gene: TRBV4-3; D gene: NA; clone size: NA; CDR3 DNA: TGCGCCAGCAGCCGGGTCGGGACTCAGGGAGGCGAGCAGTACTTC; CDR3 protein: CASSRVGTQGGEQYF
J gene: TRBJ2-1; V gene: TRBV11-2; D gene: TRBD1; clone size: NA; CDR3 DNA: TGTGCCAGCAGCCTGAGACAGGGGCGCAGGGATGAGCAGTTCTTC; CDR3 protein: CASSLRQGRRDEQFF
J gene: TRBJ1-1; V gene: TRBV19; D gene: NA; clone size: few; CDR3 DNA: TGTGCCAGTAGTATTTCTTTCTCAGAAGCTTTCTTT; CDR3 protein: CASSISFSEAFF
J gene: TRBJ2-1; V gene: TRBV9; D gene: NA; clone size: NA; CDR3 DNA: TGTGCCAGCAGCGTAGGCCCCACCTACAATGAGCAGTTCTTC; CDR3 protein: CASSVGPTYNEQFF
J gene: TRBJ2-7; V gene: TRBV13; D gene: NA; clone size: NA; CDR3 DNA: TGTGCCAGCAGCTTACGCAGGGACACCCACGAGCAGTACTTC; CDR3 protein: CASSLRRDTHEQYF
J gene: TRBJ1-2; V gene: TRBV20-1; D gene: NA; clone size: NA; CDR3 DNA: TGCAGTGCTCCCGACTGGGGCTACACCTTC; CDR3 protein: CSAPDWGYTF
J gene: TRBJ1-2; V gene: TRBV4-3; D gene: TRBD1; clone size: NA; CDR3 DNA: TGCGCCAGCAGCCAAGATCAGACAGGGAGCTATGGCTACACCTTC; CDR3 protein: CASSQDQTGSYGYTF
J gene: TRBJ2-6; V gene: TRBV5-5; D gene: TRBD1; clone size: few; CDR3 DNA: TGTGCCAGCAGCTTGGTCACAGGGGACTCTGGGGCCAACGTCCTGACTTTC; CDR3 protein: CASSLVTGDSGANVLTF
J gene: TRBJ1-5; V gene: TRBV29-1; D gene: NA; clone size: few; CDR3 DNA: TGCAGCGTTGGAGGGAATAGCAATCAGCCCCAGCATTTT; CDR3 protein: CSVGGNSNQPQHF
J gene: TRBJ2-7; V gene: TRBV7-8; D gene: NA; clone size: few; CDR3 DNA: TGTGCCAGCAGATACAGGGGAGGGTCCTACGAGCAGTACTTC; CDR3 protein: CASRYRGGSYEQYF
J gene: TRBJ1-5; V gene: TRBV2; D gene: TRBD1; clone size: few; CDR3 DNA: TGTGCCAGCAGTGGTGGACAGGGCGGAAATCAGCCCCAGCATTTT; CDR3 protein: CASSGGQGGNQPQHF
J gene: TRBJ1-2; V gene: TRBV7-2; D gene: TRBD1; clone size: NA; CDR3 DNA: TGTGCCAGCAGCTTAGCGGTCAGGGGGCCTAGGAACTATGGCTACACCTTC; CDR3 protein: CASSLAVRGPRNYGYTF
J gene: TRBJ1-6; V gene: TRBV30; D gene: TRBD1; clone size: few; CDR3 DNA: TGTGCCTGGAGTGTACTCAGGGGGCGAAATTCACCCCTCCACTTT; CDR3 protein: CAWSVLRGRNSPLHF
J gene: TRBJ2-7; V gene: TRBV9; D gene: NA; clone size: NA; CDR3 DNA: TGTGCCAGCAGCCTCGCTCCTGGGACCGCCTACGAGCAGTACTTC; CDR3 protein: CASSLAPGTAYEQYF
J gene: TRBJ2-3; V gene: TRBV9; D gene: NA; clone size: NA; CDR3 DNA: TGTGCCAGCAGCAGGGACCCAAAGTTGGGACATACGCAGTATTTT; CDR3 protein: CASSRDPKLGHTQYF
J gene: TRBJ1-5; V gene: TRBV9; D gene: TRBD1; clone size: few; CDR3 DNA: TGTGCCAGCAGCCACAGGGGAGGGAATCAGCCCCAGCATTTT; CDR3 protein: CASSHRGGNQPQHF
J gene: TRBJ1-2; V gene: TRBV18; D gene: NA; clone size: NA; CDR3 DNA: TGTGCCAGCTCTCTCGGGACTGACTATGGCTACACCTTC; CDR3 protein: CASSLGTDYGYTF
J gene: TRBJ2-3; V gene: TRBV6-4; D gene: TRBD2; clone size: few; CDR3 DNA: TGTGCCAGCAGTTACCTAGCGGGGGGGAGGGATACGCAGTATTTT; CDR3 protein: CASSYLAGGRDTQYF
J gene: TRBJ2-1; V gene: TRBV7-2; D gene: TRBD1; clone size: few; CDR3 DNA: TGTGCCAGCAGCTGGACAGGAAGGTGGAATGAGCAGTTCTTC; CDR3 protein: CASSWTGRWNEQFF
J gene: TRBJ2-3; V gene: TRBV10-3; D gene: TRBD2; clone size: many; CDR3 DNA: TGTGCCATCCTCAGCGGGGGGGTCACAGATACGCAGTATTTT; CDR3 protein: CAILSGGVTDTQYF
J gene: TRBJ2-2; V gene: TRBV9; D gene: NA; clone size: NA; CDR3 DNA: TGTGCCAGCAGCGTAGGTCTTCTACTCCGGGTTCTGAACACCGGGGAGCTGTTTTTT; CDR3 protein: CASSVGLLLRVLNTGELFF
J gene: TRBJ2-7; V gene: TRBV7-9; D gene: TRBD1; clone size: NA; CDR3 DNA: TGTGCCAGCAGTCGGACAGGGGGCCTATACGAGCAGTACTTC; CDR3 protein: CASSRTGGLYEQYF
J gene: TRBJ1-1; V gene: TRBV19; D gene: NA; clone size: NA; CDR3 DNA: TGTGCCAGTAGGGAGCCGGGTGGTAGAAGAGGACCGAGGGTGAACACTGAAGCTTTCTTT; CDR3 protein: CASREPGGRRGPRVNTEAFF
J gene: TRBJ2-7; V gene: TRBV7-2; D gene: TRBD2; clone size: NA; CDR3 DNA: TGTGCCAGCAGCCCAGACGCTAGCGGGCGTACCTACGAGCAGTACTTC; CDR3 protein: CASSPDASGRTYEQYF
J gene: TRBJ1-5; V gene: TRBV9; D gene: NA; clone size: NA; CDR3 DNA: TGTGCCAGCAGCGTAGCGGCCGGGATTGGGCAGCCCCAGCATTTT; CDR3 protein: CASSVAAGIGQPQHF
J gene: TRBJ2-7; V gene: TRBV2; D gene: NA; clone size: NA; CDR3 DNA: TGTGCCAGCAAACTAGATGGTCCCTACGAGCAGTACTTC; CDR3 protein: CASKLDGPYEQYF